This is a list of T cell receptor beta chains from one sample in a study of OX40 agonist ivuxolimab in advanced cancers. Generated by immunoSEQ multiplex PCR, the TCRdb table keeps only in-frame clones and is missing some. The table has 25,000 to 35,000 clones, 80% to 85% seen once. The sequences come from CD4+ or CD8+ T cells sorted from blood, collected in a trial of the OX40 agonist ivuxolimab. The receptors come from an adult with an advanced solid tumor such as melanoma, head and neck, liver or kidney cancer. Both conserved end residues are part of each CDR3. The D gene is left open where the match is weak. Size is stated for part of the rows, as once, few or many counts, or as a class when the clone is expanded.

d_call clone_size j_call v_call cdr3_aa cdr3_nt
. once TRBJ2-3 TRBV5-6 CASSWTAPDTQYF TGTGCCAGCAGCTGGACGGCCCCCGATACGCAGTATTTT
TRBD1 . TRBJ1-2 TRBV6-6 CASSTDHRTGVYGYTF TGTGCCAGCAGTACAGACCATCGGACAGGAGTCTATGGCTACACCTTC
TRBD2 . TRBJ2-2 TRBV2 CASSGSWEGGELFF TGTGCCAGCAGTGGTTCCTGGGAGGGCGGGGAGCTGTTTTTT
. . TRBJ1-3 TRBV10-2 CASSESTEGNTIYF TGCGCCAGCAGTGAGTCGACGGAGGGAAACACCATATATTTT
TRBD2 once TRBJ2-3 TRBV5-1 CASSFRASGGTDTQYF TGCGCCAGCAGCTTCCGAGCTAGCGGGGGCACAGATACGCAGTATTTT
. . TRBJ1-2 TRBV2 CASSEAMAGYTF TGTGCCAGCAGTGAAGCTATGGCTGGCTACACCTTC
. . TRBJ2-1 TRBV28 CASSFSRLTNNEQFF TGTGCCAGCAGTTTTAGTCGGCTTACAAACAATGAGCAGTTCTTC
TRBD2 . TRBJ2-7 TRBV2 CASTILAGFSYEQYF TGTGCCAGCACAATACTAGCGGGGTTCTCCTACGAGCAGTACTTC
. . TRBJ1-5 TRBV5-4 CASSLDGMTNQPQHF TGTGCCAGCAGCTTGGACGGGATGACTAATCAGCCCCAGCATTTT
. . TRBJ2-3 TRBV12-5 CASGSRRGKDTQYF TGTGCTAGTGGTTCTCGACGGGGAAAAGATACGCAGTATTTT
. medium-sized TRBJ1-6 TRBV5-8 CASTPAGTNSPLHF TGTGCCAGCACCCCCGCGGGCACAAATTCACCCCTCCACTTT
TRBD1 . TRBJ2-1 TRBV6-1 CASSLLGTGNNEQFF TGTGCCAGCAGTTTACTCGGGACAGGGAACAATGAGCAGTTCTTC
. few TRBJ1-1 TRBV30 CAWKGRGLKAFF TGTGCCTGGAAGGGGCGGGGGCTAAAAGCTTTCTTT
TRBD1 . TRBJ2-5 TRBV23-1 CASSAYRGRETQYF TGCGCCAGCAGTGCATACAGGGGGCGAGAGACCCAGTACTTC
TRBD1 . TRBJ1-3 TRBV7-9 CASSMGQASGNTIYF TGTGCCAGCAGCATGGGACAGGCCTCTGGAAACACCATATATTTT
. . TRBJ2-7 TRBV18 CASSSSSYEQYF TGTGCCAGCTCATCGAGCTCCTACGAGCAGTACTTC
. . TRBJ2-2 TRBV19 CASSIFGGRAGELFF TGTGCCAGTAGTATTTTCGGGGGCAGGGCCGGGGAGCTGTTTTTT
. . TRBJ2-1 TRBV15 CATSRFWGTSYNEQFF TGTGCCACCAGCAGATTCTGGGGAACGTCCTACAATGAGCAGTTCTTC
. few TRBJ1-1 TRBV19 CASSIVPRSNTEAFF TGTGCCAGTAGTATAGTCCCACGGTCGAACACTGAAGCTTTCTTT
TRBD1 . TRBJ2-1 TRBV29-1 CSVGGQGGYEQFF TGCAGCGTGGGGGGACAGGGTGGCTATGAGCAGTTCTTC
. . TRBJ1-2 TRBV5-5 CASSTLSGQSRTSYGYTF TGTGCCAGCAGCACCCTGTCTGGACAGAGTAGAACTAGCTATGGCTACACCTTC
. . TRBJ1-3 TRBV7-9 CASSIQGRFSGNTIYF TGTGCCAGCAGCATCCAAGGACGCTTCTCTGGAAACACCATATATTTT
TRBD1 . TRBJ2-1 TRBV28 CASSLGTGDFNEQFF TGTGCCAGCAGTTTAGGGACAGGGGATTTCAATGAGCAGTTCTTC
. . TRBJ1-3 TRBV15 CATSRVNPGAGNTIYF TGTGCCACCAGCAGAGTCAACCCAGGGGCTGGAAACACCATATATTTT
. . TRBJ2-7 TRBV7-9 CASSLTGGSYEQYF TGTGCCAGCAGCTTAACCGGGGGCTCCTACGAGCAGTACTTC
TRBD1 . TRBJ1-4 TRBV5-1 CASSLGQGNEKLFF TGCGCCAGCAGCCTAGGACAGGGGAACGAAAAACTGTTTTTT
. few TRBJ2-3 TRBV19 CASSLIRGSRADTQYF TGTGCCAGTAGTTTGATAAGGGGAAGTAGGGCAGATACGCAGTATTTT
TRBD2 . TRBJ2-2 TRBV2 CASSEATRTSGVSGELFF TGTGCCAGCAGTGAAGCGACGAGGACTAGCGGGGTGTCCGGGGAGCTGTTTTTT
TRBD2 . TRBJ2-1 TRBV7-9 CASSRGEGGEQFF TGTGCCAGCAGCCGGGGGGAGGGAGGCGAGCAGTTCTTC
TRBD2 . TRBJ2-7 TRBV18 CASSGTSNHEQYF TGTGCCAGCTCCGGGACTAGCAACCACGAGCAGTACTTC
TRBD1 . TRBJ2-3 TRBV6-1 CASSFTGQVTDTQYF TGTGCCAGCAGTTTCACCGGACAGGTCACAGATACGCAGTATTTT
. . TRBJ1-2 TRBV6-1 CASSERLVGEYYGYTF TGTGCCAGCAGTGAAAGGCTAGTGGGGGAGTACTATGGCTACACCTTC